Below, one T cell receptor beta chain is given with its context. Its recognized antigen is unknown. The sample holds no much larger clone one base away, and base qualities are not on file. This sample is part of a study of shared clonotypes between healthy human individuals (dated by TCRdb to the early 2020s). About the full investigation: A few men and a couple of women, aged 18 to 49 years, made up the cohort. For each donor, three plates each were used for CD4 naive and CD4 memory, two plates were used for CD8 naive, and one plate was used for CD8 memory. To estimate repertoire size and how much clonotypes are shared between individuals, the study performed deep sequencing of blood TCR repertoires from five healthy adults. Libraries were prepared and TCR repertoires were sequenced by different laboratories using diverse techniques, in order to increase sequencing depth and limit assay-specific biases. Leukapheresis yielded between about 0.8 and 8.9 billion PBMCs per donor. What the research found in general, with its limitations: Estimated clonotype richness was generally larger for naive than for memory subsets. Pairwise subsampling led to the expectation that sequencing depth would affect the degree of clonotype sharing among donors. Compared with non-shared clonotypes, the clonotypes found in all four sorted-subset donors had higher generation probabilities. Only blood was sampled, and tissue TCR repertoires likely differ from those in blood. Because the study included only a small number of donors, the genetic and exposure-history diversity represented was limited. Rarefaction of sorted-subset datasets indicated incomplete sequencing despite the large sequencing depth. Sharing across a handful of donors was observed for around 5% of naive CD4, about 3.2% of naive CD8, 2.3% of memory CD4, and around 0.44% of memory CD8 clonotypes.

Using the deep immunoSEQ assay, TCR CDR3 regions were amplified from genomic DNA by multiplex PCR. Extracted genomic DNA from each cell subset was spread evenly across all wells of several immunoSEQ 96-well plates, with each plate serving as a replicate. For sorted subsets, 150 to 200 ng genomic DNA, equal to approximately 30,000 T cell genomes, was loaded into each replicate PCR. The purified libraries were quantified using a Qubit 3.0 fluorometer, sized with a Bioanalyzer 2100, and then quantified again using the KAPA Library Quantification kit. Every immunoSEQ 96-well plate was sequenced on a separate single-read 150-cycle Illumina NextSeq 550 flow cell. From the authors' description of their analysis: Because only junctional sequences without quality scores were contained in the immunoSEQ output, filtering matching that applied to full-length reads could not be performed. To assign V/J genes and CDR3, sequences were annotated using PyIR, a Python wrapper for IgBLAST v1.9, with IMGT germline references. Reads with weak V/J assignments (E-value above 1e-6), missing CDR3, stop codons, out-of-frame junctions, or ambiguous translated residues were removed. V3J clonotypes were defined as sequences sharing the same inferred V gene, J gene, and CDR3 amino acid sequence. Percentage overlap between repertoires was computed as shared unique clonotypes divided by the size of the smaller repertoire. RTK rarefaction, the Chao1 estimator, and Recon v2.1 estimates of unobserved clonotypes were used to assess repertoire richness. Generation probabilities for all TCRbeta clonotypes obtained by the gDNA method from a few donors were computed using OLGA. Sourced from immuneACCESS, this table was stored by TCRdb with only in-frame sequences that have V and J called. A share of the clones is absent; for the studies checked, an unresolved V gene accounts for under half, and the remainder has no known explanation. For V, J and clone size, that table is used; D and trimming come from the DNA. Across this sample there are roughly 1,800,000 clones, with less than 95% seen only once. Together, the top ten hold approximately 1% of the sample.

CD8 naive samples consisted of CD45RO-negative cells that were positively selected for CCR7, yielding a CD45RA+CCR7+ population without TemRA cells. Donors were healthy HIV-negative adults with no recently reported acute infections or vaccinations. Every donor was a Caucasian adult living in Nashville, Tennessee, USA. Blood was obtained by leukapheresis, after which PBMCs were separated by Ficoll-Histopaque density gradient centrifugation and cryopreserved in liquid nitrogen vapor phase. Analytical flow cytometry was used to check the purity and quantity of each magnetically sorted T cell population. Genomic DNA was isolated from each sorted fraction and quantified by UV absorbance on a Nanodrop 2000c. Including cysteine and phenylalanine, the CDR3 has 16 amino acids. The only DNA kept is the CDR3, 48 bases in frame from the first base. V is pared back by 2 bases and J by 2 bases, with 15 bases lying between the germline termini. Per the germline V gene, MNHNS is the CDR1 and SASEGT is the CDR2.

This receptor was taken from a man aged 18 to 35 in good health. The sample comprised naive CD8+ T cells sorted from blood. In the paper's terms, the cell subset or site label means: CD45RA+CCR7+. This receptor chain uses TRBV6-1 and TRBJ2-5; TRBD1 might be the D gene, on 6 matching bases. The CDR3 amino acid sequence is: CASSEWKRGIQETQYF. The bases read TGTGCCAGCAGTGAATGGAAGAGGGGGATTCAAGAGACCCAGTACTTC.